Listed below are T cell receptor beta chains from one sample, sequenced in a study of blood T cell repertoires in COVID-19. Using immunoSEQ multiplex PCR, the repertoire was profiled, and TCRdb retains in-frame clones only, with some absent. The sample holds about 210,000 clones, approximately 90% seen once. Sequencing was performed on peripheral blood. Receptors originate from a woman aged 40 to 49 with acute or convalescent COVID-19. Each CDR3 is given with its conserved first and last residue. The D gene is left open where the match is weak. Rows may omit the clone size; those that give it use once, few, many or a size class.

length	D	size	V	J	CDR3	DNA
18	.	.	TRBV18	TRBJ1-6	CASSPTSAHSQTNSPLHF	TGTGCCAGCTCACCCACCTCTGCACACAGTCAGACAAATTCACCCCTCCACTTT
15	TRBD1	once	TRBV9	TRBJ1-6	CASSSEPTGHSPLHF	TGTGCCAGCAGCTCGGAGCCGACAGGGCATTCACCCCTCCACTTT
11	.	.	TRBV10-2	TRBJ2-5	CASSRGETQYF	TGCGCCAGCAGTAGAGGGGAGACCCAGTACTTC
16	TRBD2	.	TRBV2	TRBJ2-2	CASSVGTSVVSGELFF	TGTGCCAGCAGTGTTGGGACTAGTGTCGTTTCCGGGGAGCTGTTTTTT
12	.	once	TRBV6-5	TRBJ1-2	CASSYGAGGYTF	TGTGCCAGCAGTTACGGGGCAGGTGGCTACACCTTC
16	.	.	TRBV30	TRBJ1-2	CAWSVRTVNIYYGYTF	TGTGCCTGGAGTGTGCGAACAGTCAATATATACTATGGCTACACCTTC
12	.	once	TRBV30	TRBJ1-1	CAWSQGEGEAFF	TGTGCCTGGAGTCAAGGGGAGGGTGAAGCTTTCTTT
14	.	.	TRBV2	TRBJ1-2	CATNGAQGGYGYTF	TGTGCCACTAACGGGGCACAGGGCGGCTATGGCTACACCTTC
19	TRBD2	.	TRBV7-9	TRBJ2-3	CASSQGLAGGPKDTDTQYF	TGTGCCAGCAGCCAAGGACTAGCGGGGGGCCCGAAAGACACAGATACGCAGTATTTT
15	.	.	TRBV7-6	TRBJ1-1	CASSQRPTANTEAFF	TGTGCCAGCAGCCAACGTCCAACAGCGAACACTGAAGCTTTCTTT
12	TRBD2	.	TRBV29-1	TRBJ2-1	CRGGRSLNEQFF	TGCAGGGGGGGGAGGAGCCTGAATGAGCAGTTCTTC
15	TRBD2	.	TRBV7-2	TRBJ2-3	CASSLVAGRADTQYF	TGTGCCAGCAGCTTAGTCGCGGGGAGGGCAGATACGCAGTATTTT
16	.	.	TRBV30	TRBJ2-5	CAWSVLGDGWRETQYF	TGTGCCTGGAGTGTATTGGGTGACGGGTGGCGGGAGACCCAGTACTTC
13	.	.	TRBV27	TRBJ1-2	CASSLSAVNGYTF	TGTGCCAGCAGTTTATCAGCGGTGAATGGCTACACCTTC
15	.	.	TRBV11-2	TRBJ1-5	CASSLARGGNQPQHF	TGTGCCAGCAGCTTAGCCAGGGGTGGCAATCAGCCCCAGCATTTT
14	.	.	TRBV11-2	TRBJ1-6	CASSLGGLNSPLHF	TGTGCCAGCAGCTTAGGGGGGCTTAATTCACCCCTCCACTTT
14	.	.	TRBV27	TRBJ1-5	CASSARYSNQPQHF	TGTGCCAGCAGTGCTAGATATAGCAATCAGCCCCAGCATTTT
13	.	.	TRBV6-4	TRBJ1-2	CASSDSAGYGYTF	TGTGCCAGCAGTGACTCGGCGGGCTATGGCTACACCTTC
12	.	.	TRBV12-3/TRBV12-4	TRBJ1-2	CASSRGGLGYTF	TGTGCCAGCAGTCGGGGGGGATTGGGCTACACCTTC
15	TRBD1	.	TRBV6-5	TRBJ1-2	CASSRQGAGDYGYTF	TGTGCCAGCAGTCGACAGGGGGCGGGTGACTATGGCTACACCTTC
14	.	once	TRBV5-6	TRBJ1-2	CASSLGQQSDGYTF	TGTGCCAGCAGCTTGGGACAGCAATCCGATGGCTACACCTTC
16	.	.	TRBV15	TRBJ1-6	CATRTDRSSYNSPLHF	TGTGCCACTAGAACTGACAGGAGCTCCTATAATTCACCCCTCCACTTT
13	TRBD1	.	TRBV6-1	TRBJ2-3	CASSEAEGAKQYF	TGTGCCAGCAGTGAAGCTGAGGGGGCGAAGCAGTATTTT
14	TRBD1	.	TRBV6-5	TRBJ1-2	CASSPGQGGDGYTF	TGTGCCAGCAGCCCCGGACAGGGTGGCGATGGCTACACCTTC
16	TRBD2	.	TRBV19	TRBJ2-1	CASSITASGGYNEQFF	TGTGCCAGTAGTATAACGGCTAGCGGGGGATACAATGAGCAGTTCTTC
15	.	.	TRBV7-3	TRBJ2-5	CASSAKGPGQKTQYF	TGTGCCAGCAGCGCCAAAGGCCCGGGTCAAAAGACCCAGTACTTC
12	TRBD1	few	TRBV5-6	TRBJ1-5	CASSQGEQPQHF	TGTGCCAGCAGCCAGGGGGAACAGCCCCAGCATTTT
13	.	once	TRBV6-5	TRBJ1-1	CASSYGLGTEAFF	TGTGCCAGCAGTTACGGCCTCGGGACTGAAGCTTTCTTT
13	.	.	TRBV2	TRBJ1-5	CASSGGGNQPQHF	TGTGCCAGCAGCGGGGGGGGAAATCAGCCCCAGCATTTT
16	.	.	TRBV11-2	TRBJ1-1	CASSLDSAGKNTEAFF	TGTGCCAGCAGCTTAGATTCTGCGGGAAAGAACACTGAAGCTTTCTTT
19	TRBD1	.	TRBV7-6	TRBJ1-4	CASSSLGKDRRLTNEKLFF	TGTGCCAGCAGCTCATTAGGGAAGGACAGGCGATTAACTAATGAAAAACTGTTTTTT
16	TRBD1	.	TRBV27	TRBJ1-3	CASSPTYRGFRDTIYF	TGTGCCAGCAGTCCGACCTACAGGGGGTTTAGGGACACCATATATTTT
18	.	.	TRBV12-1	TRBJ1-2	CASSFARRTRRYLYGYTF	TGTGCCAGCAGTTTTGCGCGCAGGACACGCAGGTATCTGTATGGCTACACCTTC
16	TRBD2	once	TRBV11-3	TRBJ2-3	CASGVGGGARTDTQYF	TGTGCCTCTGGGGTCGGCGGGGGGGCCCGAACAGATACGCAGTATTTT
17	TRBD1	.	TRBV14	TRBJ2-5	CASSHEAGGDGRETQYF	TGTGCCAGCAGCCATGAAGCAGGGGGCGATGGGCGAGAGACCCAGTACTTC
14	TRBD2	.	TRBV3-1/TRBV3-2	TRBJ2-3	CASSIAGYTDTQYF	TGTGCCAGCAGCATAGCGGGGTACACAGATACGCAGTATTTT
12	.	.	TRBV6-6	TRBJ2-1	CASTLGYNEQFF	TGTGCCAGCACTCTCGGGTACAATGAGCAGTTCTTC
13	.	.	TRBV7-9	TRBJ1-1	CASSRRANTEAFF	TGTGCCAGCTCGCGGCGGGCGAACACTGAAGCTTTCTTT
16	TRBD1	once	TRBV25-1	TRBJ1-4	CASSPGQGAANEKLFF	TGTGCCAGCAGTCCGGGACAGGGGGCAGCTAATGAAAAACTGTTTTTT
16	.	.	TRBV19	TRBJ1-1	CASSKTGGGLNTEAFF	TGTGCCAGTAGCAAAACAGGCGGAGGGTTGAACACTGAAGCTTTCTTT
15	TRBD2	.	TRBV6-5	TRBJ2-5	CASSSYSGGRETQYF	TGTGCCAGCTCTTCGTACTCGGGGGGGCGTGAGACCCAGTACTTC